This T cell receptor beta chain was sequenced in a study of CD8 T cells in ankylosing spondylitis. This clonotype was seen repeatedly, ten times or more. TCRdb used MiXCR to reprocess the 5' RACE reads, holding one entry per CDR3 protein. The sample consists of 200,000 to 250,000 distinct CDR3 sequences, 7.5% to 9.5% of them appearing once. Germline V gene lookup returns CDR1 SNHLY and CDR2 FYNNEI. The CDR3 runs to 15 residues. Losses at the gene ends were 6 bases for V and 0 bases for J; bases not matched to a gene: 4. The chain carries TRBV2 and TRBJ2-2; 7 bases are shared with TRBD2. The sequence was obtained from a female donor with ankylosing spondylitis or in good health (not recorded which). The sample taken for sequencing was blood, either unsorted or a sorted T cell fraction (not recorded which). The CDR3 is CASSSSGTNTGELFF. DNA for the CDR3: TGTGCCAGCAGCTCCAGCGGGACGAACACCGGGGAGCTGTTTTTT.